This T cell receptor (beta chain) was documented in a study of blood T cell repertoires in COVID-19. As handled by the study authors: Cell counts per sample came from amplifying reference gene primers. Some clones are missing from TCRdb's copy, which holds only in-frame ones; the method was immunoSEQ multiplex PCR. V and J calls and clone size follow that table, whereas D and trimming were derived from the DNA. The sample includes more than 200,000 clones, approximately 85% seen only once; the top ten take 0.7%. The receptor was derived from a human donor in a cohort sampled during active COVID-19. Sequencing used peripheral blood.

The CDR3 loop reads CASQGRYSNQPQHF. CDR3 bases: TGTGCCAGCCAGGGGCGCTATAGCAATCAGCCCCAGCATTTT. This chain uses TRBV7-2 with TRBJ1-5, with D possibly being TRBD1 (6 bases). V lost 8 bases to trimming and J lost 0 bases, with 11 bases between them. Germline V gives CDR1 SGHTA, CDR2 FQGNSA. CDR3 length equals 14 residues. The full variable domain, completed using reference TRBV7-2 and TRBJ1-5, is GAGVSQSPSNKVTEKGKDVELRCDPISGHTALYWYRQSLGQGLEFLIYFQGNSAPDKSGLPSDRFSAERTGGSVSTLTIQRTQQEDSAVYLCASQGRYSNQPQHFGDGTRLSIL.